The entry that follows covers one T cell receptor (beta chain) sequence. This clonotype was counted a few times. Its recognized antigen is unknown. No per-base quality is available; no much larger clone lies one base away. The data originate from a study of response to subunit inactivated influenza vaccine (dated by TCRdb to about 2018). Turning to the overall study: The study used deep quantitative T cell receptor repertoire profiling to track responses to a trivalent subunit inactivated influenza vaccine.

Taken from cysteine to phenylalanine, the CDR3 has 15 residues. Kept here is only the CDR3 DNA, which spans 45 bases and is read in frame from base 1. V gives up 2 bases and J gives up 6 bases, and the segment between their germline ends measures 14 bases. Sequences MGHRA (CDR1) and YSYEKL (CDR2) are obtained from the germline V gene. Receptor amplification or capture employed RT-PCR. The run used an Illumina HiSeq 2500. The raw public reads went through TCRdb reprocessing: fastp at Q25, MiXCR clone calling, in-frame beta chains kept. Each entry merges the rows of one CDR3 protein and shows their most common DNA and genes. This sample has more than 700,000 distinct CDR3 sequences in its table, and 21% of those were observed once. Of the sample, roughly 10% is held by the ten largest clones. What the work shows at the level of the full study, not this receptor alone: According to the authors, only a limited number of new T cells may be recruited by each seasonal influenza vaccination.

This material consisted of PBMCs from blood, taken 5 days after vaccination. The origin of this receptor is a man aged 50-59 years who received an inactivated influenza vaccine. Donor details come from another sample of the same person, matched by shared clones. Recombination connected TRBV4-1 to TRBJ2-1, and the D gene may be TRBD2, 6 bases matching. The CDR3 corresponds to CASSQMGLPLNEQFF. The DNA is TGCGCCAGCAGCCAAATGGGACTCCCTCTCAATGAGCAGTTCTTC.